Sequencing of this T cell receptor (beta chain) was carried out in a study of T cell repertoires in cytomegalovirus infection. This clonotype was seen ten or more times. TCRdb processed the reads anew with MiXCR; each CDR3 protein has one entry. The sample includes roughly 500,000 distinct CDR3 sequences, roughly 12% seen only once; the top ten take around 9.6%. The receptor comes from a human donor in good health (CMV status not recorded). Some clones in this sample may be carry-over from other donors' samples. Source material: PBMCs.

This CDR3 is CASSAFNTDTQYF. Written as DNA, the CDR3 is TGTGCCAGCAGCGCGTTTAACACAGATACGCAGTATTTT. The chain employs TRBV7-2 and TRBJ2-3; no clear D. This CDR3 has 13 residues. With 5 bases removed from V and 2 bases from J, the gap between germline ends came to 8 bases. CDR1 and CDR2 from the germline V gene are SGHTA and FQGNSA.